These 15 T cell receptor beta chains were all obtained from the same sample, sequenced in a study of regulatory T cells in long-lasting Graves disease. With iRepertoire HTBI primers and Arm-PCR of CDR3 regions, TCR beta libraries were built. TCRdb independently ran MiXCR on the multiplex PCR reads; one entry per CDR3 protein. The profile shows some 560,000 distinct CDR3 sequences, about 16% of them singletons. The time point: newly diagnosed GD, antithyroid drugs for less than 3 months. With RNA extracted from PBMCs as input, the TCR library was made. The sample was also linked to a second study, of T cells in Graves' hyperthyroidism and ophthalmopathy.

This material consisted of peripheral blood mononuclear cells (PBMCs), taken at new diagnosis, from a patient treated with antithyroid drugs. These receptors originate from a middle-aged woman with Graves disease.

The V and J genes are TRBV19 and TRBJ2-1; 11 nucleotides match TRBD2. The CDR3 contains 19 residues. V dropped 3 bases and J dropped 0; count of bases not matched to a gene: 10. Germline assignment: CDR1 LNHDA and CDR2 SQIVND (reference sequence). CDR3 residues: CASSIIVASGGSSYNEQFF. The CDR3 DNA sequence: TGTGCCAGTAGTATCATAGTGGCTAGCGGGGGGAGCTCCTACAATGAGCAGTTCTTC.

This clonotype was seen ten or more times. The chain links TRBV7-3 to TRBJ2-1; the D gene is possibly TRBD2 (6 bases). The CDR3 runs to 13 residues. Germline V CDR1 and CDR2: SGHTA, FQGTGA. The V gene lost 3 bases and the J gene lost 8 bases, with 11 bases spanning the gap. This chain's CDR3 is CASSFRGGDEQFF. DNA of the CDR3: TGTGCCAGCAGCTTCCGGGGCGGGGATGAGCAGTTCTTC. Complete variable domain (other parts from reference TRBV7-3 and TRBJ2-1): GAGVSQTPSNKVTEKGKYVELRCDPISGHTALYWYRQSLGQGPEFLIYFQGTGAADDSGLPNDRFFAVRPEGSVSTLKIQRTERGDSAVYLCASSFRGGDEQFFGPGTRLTVL.

This clonotype occurred many times. The V and J genes are TRBV6-1 and TRBJ2-3, with D possibly TRBD1 on 5 matching bases. The CDR3 has 15 residues. V was cut by 5 bases and J by 4 bases, with 16 bases left in between. Germline V gene data show CDR1 as MNHNS and CDR2 as SASEGT. In DNA, the CDR3 is TGTGCCAGCAGTCACCTCTCGACAGTCTCAGATACGCAGTATTTT. It is translated as CASSHLSTVSDTQYF.

This clonotype was detected ten times or more. This sequence joins TRBV27 and TRBJ2-1; D could derive from TRBD1 or TRBD2 (6 bases each). The CDR3 is 16 amino acids. Trimming cost V 0 bases and J 0 bases, with 9 bases left between them. Germline lookup yields CDR1 MNHEY and CDR2 SMNVEV (reference sequence). CDR3 in amino acids: CASSLSGGLSYNEQFF. CDR3 DNA sequence: TGTGCCAGCAGTTTATCAGGGGGACTCTCCTACAATGAGCAGTTCTTC.

This clonotype was counted many times. J is TRBJ2-7 and V is TRBV11-1; 12 bases agree with TRBD1. The CDR3 consists of 15 residues. CDR1 is SGHAT, CDR2 FQDESV, per germline (reference sequence). V shed 6 bases, J shed 5 bases, and the junction held 8 bases outside the gene matches. For the CDR3, the DNA is TGTGCCAGCAGTATAGACCGGGACAGGGGGCACGAGCAGTACTTC. Translating it yields CASSIDRDRGHEQYF.

This clonotype was counted many times. The chain couples TRBV9 to TRBJ2-5; D gene unclear. Looked up from germline, CDR1 is SGDLS and CDR2 is YYNGEE. V was cut by 0 bases and J by 5 bases, with 11 bases left in between. This CDR3 region has 14 residues. The DNA for the CDR3 is TGTGCCAGCAGCGTAGATGGTGGGCGGGAGACCCAGTACTTC. This encodes CASSVDGGRETQYF.

This clonotype turned up a few times. The chain combines TRBV6-2 or TRBV6-3 with TRBJ2-2; TRBD1 might be the D (6 bases). The CDR3 loop spans 15 amino acids. V lost 2 bases, J lost 1 base, and 8 bases lay in between. Germline lookup yields CDR1 MNHEY and CDR2 SVGEGT. CDR3 sequence reads: CASSYRGGNTGELFF. Here the CDR3 DNA reads TGTGCCAGCAGTTACCGAGGGGGGAACACCGGGGAGCTGTTTTTT.

The chain is built from TRBV27 and TRBJ1-6; 8 bases map to TRBD1. The CDR3 has 16 residues. The ends lost 3 bases at V and 1 base at J; junction bases unmatched: 2. The germline V gene has CDR1 MNHEY and CDR2 SMNVEV (reference sequence). Here the CDR3 DNA reads TGTGCCAGCAGTTTCGACAGGGGTTCCTATAATTCACCCCTCCACTTT. Translating gives CASSFDRGSYNSPLHF.

This clonotype occurred a few times. The V gene is TRBV24-1, the J gene TRBJ2-5; D is possibly TRBD1 (6 bases). V was pared by 4 bases and J by 2 bases, with 13 bases between. The CDR3 spans 15 residues. CDR1 is KGHDR and CDR2 is SFDVKD in the germline V gene. The CDR3 bases are TGTGCCACCAGTGAAAGGCTTGGACAGCAAGAGACCCAGTACTTC. This codes for CATSERLGQQETQYF.

This clonotype was found many times. This chain connects TRBV29-1 to TRBJ2-3; TRBD2 matches at 9 bases. Germline V gives CDR1 SQVTM, CDR2 ANQGSEA. The ends lost 7 bases at V and 6 bases at J; junction bases unmatched: 8. The length of the CDR3 is 13 residues. CDR3 region: CSAGREGSDTQYF. CDR3 bases: TGCAGCGCCGGGCGGGAGGGGTCGGATACGCAGTATTTT.

The chain joins TRBV19 to TRBJ2-1, with D possibly matching TRBD1 (7 bases). The length of the CDR3 is 15 residues. Looked up from germline, CDR1 is LNHDA and CDR2 is SQIVND (reference sequence). V lost 4 bases, J lost 2 bases, and 12 bases lay in between. The CDR3 bases are TGTGCCAGTAGTACGCAGGGGGGTCCCTACAATGAGCAGTTCTTC. It yields the protein CASSTQGGPYNEQFF.

The chain has TRBV6-1 and TRBJ1-6; 8 nucleotides line up with TRBD1. CDR3 size: 15 residues. V dropped 8 bases and J dropped 10; count of bases not matched to a gene: 13. Germline V gene lookup returns CDR1 MNHNS and CDR2 SASEGT. The DNA of the CDR3 is TGTGCCAGCTTACTCACCGGGACAGGACGATCACCCCTCCACTTT. This sequence encodes CASLLTGTGRSPLHF.

This rearrangement joins TRBV10-1 to TRBJ2-2, with 9 bases matching TRBD2. The CDR3 runs 13 residues. Germline V gives CDR1 WNHNN, CDR2 SYGVQD (reference sequence). V trimming: 10 bases; J trimming: 6 bases; junction bases outside the gene matches: 6. CDR3 residues: CANLAGVPGELFF. CDR3 DNA: TGCGCCAACTTAGCGGGGGTGCCCGGGGAGCTGTTTTTT.

The V gene is TRBV20-1, the J gene TRBJ1-3; D is uncertain. CDR3 size: 12 residues. With 5 bases removed from V and 4 bases from J, the gap between germline ends came to 9 bases. Germline CDR1 reads DFQATT; CDR2 reads SNEGSKA (reference sequence). CDR3 sequence: CSAQAAGNTIYF. The CDR3 DNA follows: TGCAGTGCTCAAGCCGCGGGAAACACCATATATTTT.

The chain links TRBV9 to TRBJ2-7; D not resolved. Trimming pared 0 bases from V and 3 bases from J, leaving 13 bases between. The CDR3 runs 15 residues. Germline assignment: CDR1 SGDLS and CDR2 YYNGEE. In DNA, the CDR3 is TGTGCCAGCAGCGTAGAGGCAAACCCCAGCTACGAGCAGTACTTC. Amino acid sequence: CASSVEANPSYEQYF.